Following are 18 T cell receptor beta chains from one sample sequenced in a study of T cells in Graves' hyperthyroidism and ophthalmopathy. TCR beta CDR3 regions were amplified from RNA transcripts. First-round RT-PCR targeting the TCR CDR3 was performed with the HTBI primer set. TCRdb analysed the multiplex PCR reads with MiXCR anew, one entry per CDR3 protein. The table shows a few hundred thousand distinct CDR3 sequences, with roughly 15% occurring only once. The sequenced material came from blood. Receptors originate from a woman aged 25 to 39 with Graves' ophthalmopathy.

The sample holds a few counts of this clonotype. The chain joins TRBV15 to TRBJ2-2, with D unresolved. Germline-derived CDR1 and CDR2 are LNHNV and YYDKDF (reference sequence). The CDR3 is 15 amino acids. V lost 0 bases and J lost 1, with 6 bases in between. The CDR3 DNA sequence: TGTGCCACCAGCAGAGAGAGGCAGAACACCGGGGAGCTGTTTTTT. Translation gives CATSRERQNTGELFF.

In this sample, this clonotype turned up a few times. The gene calls are TRBV28 and TRBJ1-2, with TRBD1 identical over 9 bases. Germline loops: CDR1 MDHEN, CDR2 SYDVKM. The V and J ends lost 5 bases and 5 bases, in that order; junction bases with no gene match: 9. The CDR3 sequence is 15 residues long. The CDR3 loop is CASSTGGAAGYGYTF. CDR3 DNA: TGTGCCAGCAGTACAGGGGGCGCGGCCGGATATGGCTACACCTTC.

In its sample, this clonotype was seen a few times. The genes are TRBV28 and TRBJ1-4; 7 nucleotides match TRBD1. Trimming cost V 0 bases and J 7 bases; bases outside gene matches: 8. The V gene's germline CDR1 is MDHEN and CDR2 SYDVKM. This CDR3 region has 16 residues. This chain's CDR3 is CASSLWQTGSSEKLFF. The CDR3 nucleotides are TGTGCCAGCAGTTTATGGCAGACAGGGTCTTCTGAAAAACTGTTTTTT.

Many counts were recorded for this clonotype. The chain has TRBV6-1 and TRBJ2-7; D is possibly TRBD1 (5 bases). The CDR3 extends over 16 amino acids. The V end was cut by 7 bases, the J end by 0 bases, with 19 bases between. The germline V gene has CDR1 MNHNS and CDR2 SASEGT. CDR3: CASKISQGGFSYEQYF. The CDR3 DNA is TGTGCCAGCAAAATCTCCCAGGGCGGATTCTCCTACGAGCAGTACTTC.

This clonotype was picked up a small number of times. CDR3 residues: CASRNSRDTEAFF. Written as DNA, the CDR3 is TGTGCCAGCAGGAATTCCCGGGACACTGAAGCTTTCTTT. V gene TRBV6-1 combines with J gene TRBJ1-1; no clear D. Trimming pared 6 bases from V and 3 bases from J, leaving 11 bases between. The germline gives CDR1 MNHNS, CDR2 SASEGT. The CDR3 runs to 13 residues.

This clonotype showed up just a few times. J is TRBJ1-1 and V is TRBV4-1, with D perhaps TRBD1 (5 bases). Germline-derived CDR1 and CDR2 are MGHRA and YSYEKL. The CDR3 runs 13 residues. V gave up 1 base and J gave up 7 bases, with 10 bases separating them. CDR3 in DNA: TGCGCCAGCAGCCAAGTAGAGGGGATTGAAGCTTTCTTT. Its translation: CASSQVEGIEAFF.

This clonotype has a handful of counts. The V gene is TRBV10-3, the J gene TRBJ2-1; possible D gene TRBD2, 5 bases. Trimming took 10 bases from V and 5 from J, leaving 9 bases between them. Germline V gene data show CDR1 as ENHRY and CDR2 as SYGVKD. The CDR3 has 11 residues. The CDR3 nucleotides read TGTGCCACCCTGAGGGACAATGAGCAGTTCTTC. Its protein is CATLRDNEQFF.

As for this clonotype: A much larger clone differs from this one at a single base, so this may be a read error. The chain has TRBV28 and TRBJ1-1; 7 bases map to TRBD1. This CDR3 contains 12 residues. Looked up from germline, CDR1 is MDHEN and CDR2 is SYDVKM. The CDR3 reads CAGSLQGLGAFF. In DNA form, the CDR3 reads TGTGCCGGCAGTTTACAGGGGCTTGGAGCTTTCTTT.

This clonotype was recorded many times. CDR3 sequence: CASARDRADTEAFF. The CDR3 DNA reads as TGTGCCAGCGCAAGGGACAGGGCCGACACTGAAGCTTTCTTT. V gene TRBV2 combines with J gene TRBJ1-1, with TRBD1 identical over 9 bases. J lost 3 bases, V lost 8 bases, and 7 bases had no gene match. Germline V gives CDR1 SNHLY, CDR2 FYNNEI. The CDR3 runs 14 residues.

The rearrangement joins TRBV25-1 to TRBJ1-2; the D is unclear. Germline CDR1 is MGHDK and CDR2 is SYGVNS. Trimming left V 2 bases short and J 6 bases short, with 1 base between. The length of the CDR3 is 10 residues. CDR3 sequence: CASSEDGYTF. The CDR3 nucleotides are TGTGCCAGCAGTGAAGATGGCTACACCTTC.

This clonotype was counted at least ten times. The chain has TRBV2 and TRBJ1-4; unclear D gene. Germline CDR1 is SNHLY and CDR2 is FYNNEI. With 7 bases removed from V and 0 bases from J, the gap between germline ends came to 12 bases. The CDR3 extends over 15 amino acids. The chain's CDR3 is CASTILLATNEKLFF. Written as DNA, the CDR3 is TGTGCCAGCACGATCCTACTCGCAACTAATGAAAAACTGTTTTTT.

This clonotype was found a few times. The chain uses TRBV6-1 and TRBJ1-1; 7 bases agree with TRBD1. This CDR3 contains 14 residues. Losses at the gene ends were 6 bases for V and 2 bases for J; bases not matched to a gene: 6. Germline CDR1 is MNHNS and CDR2 is SASEGT. The CDR3 nucleotides are TGTGCCAGCAGGAGAGGGACAGCTAACACTGAAGCTTTCTTT. Translated, it gives CASRRGTANTEAFF.

This clonotype was observed a handful of times. The gene calls are TRBV7-3 and TRBJ2-3; perhaps D is TRBD1 or TRBD2 (5 bases each). CDR1 and CDR2 (germline): SGHTA, FQGTGA. V gave up 1 base and J gave up 5 bases, with 22 bases separating them. The CDR3 is 18 amino acids. CDR3 sequence reads: CASSLNRDLPGPVDTQYF. CDR3 nucleotides: TGTGCCAGCAGCTTAAATCGGGACCTTCCGGGCCCGGTAGATACGCAGTATTTT.

This clonotype was seen repeatedly, ten times or more. J is TRBJ2-3 and V is TRBV29-1; 8 positions match TRBD2. The CDR3 is 16 amino acids. Germline V gene data show CDR1 as SQVTM and CDR2 as ANQGSEA. J lost 4 bases, V lost 0 bases, and 9 bases had no gene match. The DNA of the CDR3 is TGCAGCGTTGAAGAAGGAAGCGGGAGAAGGGCAGATACGCAGTATTTT. Translated, it gives CSVEEGSGRRADTQYF.

On this clonotype itself: A much larger clone is a single base away; this may be a read error. The chain joins TRBV11-2 to TRBJ2-2; 7 bases map to TRBD1. Germline V gene lookup returns CDR1 SGHAT and CDR2 FQNNGV. With V trimmed by 5 bases and J by 5 bases, 14 bases remained unmatched. The CDR3 is made up of 17 amino acids. This CDR3 reads CASSRIRTTGITGELFF. CDR3 bases: TGTGCCAGCAGCCGAATTAGGACGACAGGGATAACCGGGGAGCTGTTTTTT.

This clonotype was counted ten times or more. V is TRBV7-2 and J is TRBJ2-1, with 10 bases matching TRBD2. The CDR3 runs 16 residues. CDR1 and CDR2 (germline): SGHTA, FQGNSA. Losses at the gene ends were 6 bases for V and 3 bases for J; bases not matched to a gene: 8. The CDR3 region has the DNA TGTGCCAGCAGGTTGGAAGCGGGAGGGGGCTACAATGAGCAGTTCTTC. This gives the protein CASRLEAGGGYNEQFF. Based on the CDR3 plus reference TRBV7-2 and TRBJ2-1, the full variable domain is GAGVSQSPSNKVTEKGKDVELRCDPISGHTALYWYRQSLGQGLEFLIYFQGNSAPDKSGLPSDRFSAERTGGSVSTLTIQRTQQEDSAVYLCASRLEAGGGYNEQFFGPGTRLTVL.

This clonotype appeared many times. The chain employs TRBV18 and TRBJ1-1, with D hard to call. Germline V gives CDR1 KGHSH, CDR2 LQKENI. There are 14 residues in the CDR3. V was cut by 1 base and J by 0 bases, with 6 bases left in between. CDR3 amino acids: CASSPLPMNTEAFF. The DNA for the CDR3 is TGTGCCAGCTCACCACTCCCCATGAACACTGAAGCTTTCTTT.

This clonotype showed up many times. The V and J genes are TRBV5-6 and TRBJ1-5; 7 bases match TRBD1. This CDR3 is 14 amino acids long. Trimming removed 4 bases from V and 5 bases from J; junction bases left unmatched: 6. Germline loops: CDR1 SGHDT, CDR2 YYEEEE. CDR3 region: CASSPRGLDQPQHF. The CDR3 DNA follows: TGTGCCAGCAGCCCGAGGGGGCTGGATCAGCCCCAGCATTTT.